This T cell receptor beta chain comes out of a study of molecular identifiers for immune sequencing clone quantification. TCRdb re-called the PCR reads with MiXCR, one entry per CDR3 protein. Of about 630,000 distinct CDR3 sequences listed, roughly 25% were seen once; the top ten hold about 0.8%. Germline CDR1 reads SGDLS; CDR2 reads YYNGEE. V was pared by 3 bases and J by 3 bases, with 5 bases of the junction left unmatched. The length of the CDR3 is 16 residues. The specimen was naive CD8+ T cells from blood, with Jurkat cell RNA spiked in. Noted subset: FACS-sorted CD8+CD4-CCR7+CD45RA+ naive T cells. This receptor was identified in a human donor in good health. Some libraries in this study had Jurkat cell RNA spiked in. The chain is built from TRBV9 and TRBJ2-1; 11 nucleotides align to TRBD2. The CDR3 spells CASSATGTSGYNEQFF. The CDR3 nucleotides are TGTGCCAGCAGCGCCACCGGGACTAGCGGCTACAATGAGCAGTTCTTC.